The rows below give T cell receptor beta chains drawn from one sample of a study of control samples from healthy donors and cancer patients. Sequenced by immunoSEQ multiplex PCR; TCRdb stores in-frame clones only, minus some. The table lists tens of thousands of clones, about 87% of them singletons. Sequences were obtained from blood. The receptors originated from a woman between 65 and 79 years old in good health. Each CDR3 is given without its conserved first and last residue.

V gene,CDR3 protein
TRBV5-4,ASSLEGYLETQY
TRBV6-5,ASGQVEEQPQH
TRBV2,ASKIDGGGMNTEAF
TRBV6-5,ASTPGQYYGYT
TRBV10-3,AITPDFNYGYT
TRBV29-1,SVGKPGLAVNTGELF
TRBV5-1,ASSLDRLGTDTQY
TRBV6-5,ASSYSRAGKAEAF
TRBV29-1,SVEDGPGGGYT
TRBV19,ASRVRGLGNQPQH
TRBV4-3,ASSQDLGAAAIGPQH
TRBV5-1,ASSRDRVDTEAF
TRBV27,ASSMASGGYNEQF
TRBV5-6,ASSQGLAGINEQF
TRBV3-1/TRBV3-2,ASSQGGTQANYGYT
TRBV6-5,ASTEGYGNQPQH
TRBV6-5,ASQGAGGNQPQH
TRBV3-1/TRBV3-2,ASSLPGDSNQPQH
TRBV27,ASSSDGRAFNEQF
TRBV14,ASSQHTNRAGYT
TRBV7-2,ASSLVKLNTIY
TRBV7-2,ASSAVSPLH
TRBV10-3,AIRSGSNTEAF
TRBV10-2,ASSEWTSGRYEQY
TRBV7-2,ASRDPRGADTQY
TRBV6-5,ASSRGNTIY